This passage covers 10 T cell receptor beta chains from one sample sequenced in a study of shared clonotypes between healthy human individuals. Assay: immunoSEQ multiplex PCR; the TCRdb copy retains only in-frame clones and omits some. This table holds around 100,000 clones, around 71% found once. The sample taken for sequencing was memory CD8+ T cells sorted from blood. Subset described: CD45RO+ cells pooled with CCR7-negative TemRA cells. These receptors came from a woman in her twenties or thirties in good health.

In this sample, this clone turned up a few times. J is TRBJ2-3 and V is TRBV7-9; TRBD2 agrees at 9 bases. Germline V CDR1 and CDR2: SEHNR, FQNEAQ (reference sequence). The junction had 7 bases not matched to a gene; V was cut back by 5 bases and J by 4 bases. The CDR3 has 15 amino acids. The CDR3 nucleotides are TGTGCCAGCAGCCGAAAAGCGGGAGGCGCAGATACGCAGTATTTT. Translated, it gives CASSRKAGGADTQYF.

CDR3 loop: CASRQGREEKLFF. For the CDR3, the DNA is TGTGCCAGCAGACAGGGAAGGGAGGAAAAACTGTTTTTT. The chain recombines TRBV6-5 with TRBJ1-4, with D tentatively TRBD1 (6 bases). V was cut by 6 bases and J by 8 bases, with 13 bases left in between. This CDR3 has 13 residues. The germline V gene has CDR1 MNHEY and CDR2 SVGAGI.

The table lists this clone with many counts. The gene calls are TRBV2 and TRBJ2-7; maybe TRBD1 (6 bases). CDR3 length equals 13 residues. The germline V gene has CDR1 SNHLY and CDR2 FYNNEI. The V end lost 6 bases, the J end lost 2 bases, and 11 bases lay between the germline ends. CDR3 region: CASSPTGTYEQYF. CDR3 coding DNA: TGTGCCAGCAGCCCTACAGGGACCTACGAGCAGTACTTC.

V usage is TRBV7-9 and J usage is TRBJ1-2; D is ambiguous. V was trimmed by 1 base and J by 8 bases, leaving 14 bases between them. The CDR3 covers 14 residues. Germline-derived CDR1 and CDR2 are SEHNR and FQNEAQ (reference sequence). CDR3 DNA sequence: TGTGCCAGCAGCTTAGTGCCCCCAACAGCAGGCTACACCTTC. Protein: CASSLVPPTAGYTF.

The chain combines TRBV5-6 with TRBJ1-1; no definite D call. The CDR3 consists of 11 residues. Trimming removed 3 bases from V and 1 base from J, with 1 base in between. CDR1 and CDR2 from the germline V gene are SGHDT and YYEEEE. Here the CDR3 reads CASSWNTEAFF. The CDR3 coding sequence is TGTGCCAGCAGCTGGAACACTGAAGCTTTCTTT.

The rearrangement links TRBV2 to TRBJ2-7; D is tentatively TRBD1 or TRBD2 (5 bases each). The CDR3 consists of 14 residues. Germline V gene lookup returns CDR1 SNHLY and CDR2 FYNNEI. V lost 2 bases to trimming and J lost 3 bases, with 11 bases between them. The CDR3 sequence: CASSENGAGYEQYF. Written as DNA, the CDR3 is TGTGCCAGCAGTGAAAACGGGGCAGGCTACGAGCAGTACTTC.

About this clone itself: This same CDR3 is encoded by further DNA sequences in the sample. This sequence joins TRBV9 and TRBJ2-1; 8 nucleotides match TRBD2. Germline V gene data show CDR1 as SGDLS and CDR2 as YYNGEE. J gave up 8 bases and V 0 bases, and 4 bases lay outside the gene matches. The CDR3 loop spans 14 amino acids. The CDR3 DNA follows: TGTGCCAGCAGCGTAGCGGGAGGGTCGGATGAGCAGTTCTTC. Its protein is CASSVAGGSDEQFF.

V and J are TRBV9 and TRBJ1-1; D remains unclear. Germline V gives CDR1 SGDLS, CDR2 YYNGEE. The germline V and J ends were trimmed by 0 bases and 6 bases, with 12 bases remaining between them. The length of the CDR3 is 14 residues. In nucleotides, the CDR3 is TGTGCCAGCAGCGTAGAACCGGGTTCGGCTGAAGCTTTCTTT. Protein product: CASSVEPGSAEAFF.

The chain uses TRBV7-8 and TRBJ1-5; 8 bases line up with TRBD1. The CDR3 is 17 residues long. The V segment lost 5 bases and the J segment 6 bases; nucleotides outside the gene matches: 15. Germline CDR1 reads SGHVS; CDR2 reads FQNEAQ. CDR3 region: CASSPRRVSGGRQPQHF. CDR3 in DNA: TGTGCCAGCAGCCCGAGAAGGGTTTCAGGGGGCCGTCAGCCCCAGCATTTT.

Written as DNA, the CDR3 is TGCGCCAGCAGCTTGTACTCGGATTCCTACGAGCAGTACTTC. It encodes CASSLYSDSYEQYF. V and J are TRBV5-1 and TRBJ2-7, with D unclear. CDR3 size: 14 residues. In germline, CDR1 is SGHRS, CDR2 YFSETQ. With 1 base removed from V and 1 base from J, the gap between germline ends came to 9 bases.